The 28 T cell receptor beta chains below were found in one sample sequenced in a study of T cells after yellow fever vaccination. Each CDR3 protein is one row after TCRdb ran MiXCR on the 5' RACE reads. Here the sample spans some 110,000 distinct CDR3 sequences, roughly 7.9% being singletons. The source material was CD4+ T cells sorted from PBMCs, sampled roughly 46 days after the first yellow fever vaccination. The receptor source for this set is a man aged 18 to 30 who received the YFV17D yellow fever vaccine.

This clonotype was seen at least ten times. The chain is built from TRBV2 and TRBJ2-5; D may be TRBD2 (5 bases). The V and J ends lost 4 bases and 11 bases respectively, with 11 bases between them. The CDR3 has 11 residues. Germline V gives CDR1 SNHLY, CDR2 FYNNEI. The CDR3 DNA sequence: TGTGCCAGCAGTGCTGGTAGGAGGCAGTACTTC. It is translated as CASSAGRRQYF.

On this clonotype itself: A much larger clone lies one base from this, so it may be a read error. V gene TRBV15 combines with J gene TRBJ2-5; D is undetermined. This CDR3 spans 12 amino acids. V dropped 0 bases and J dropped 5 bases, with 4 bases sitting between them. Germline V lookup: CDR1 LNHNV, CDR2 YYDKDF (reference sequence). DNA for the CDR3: TGTGCCACCAGCAGAGATGACGAGACCCAGTACTTC. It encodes CATSRDDETQYF. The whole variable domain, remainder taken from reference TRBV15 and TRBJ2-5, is DAMVIQNPRYQVTQFGKPVTLSCSQTLNHNVMYWYQQKSSQAPKLLFHYYDKDFNNEADTPDNFQSRRPNTSFCFLDIRSPGLGDTAMYLCATSRDDETQYFGPGTRLLVL.

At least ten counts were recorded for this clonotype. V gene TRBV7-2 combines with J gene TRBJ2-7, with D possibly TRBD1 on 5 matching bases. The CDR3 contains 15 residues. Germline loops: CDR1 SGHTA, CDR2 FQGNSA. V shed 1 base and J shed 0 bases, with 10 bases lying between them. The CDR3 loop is CASSLGTTSSYEQYF. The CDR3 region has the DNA TGTGCCAGCAGCTTAGGGACAACGAGCTCCTACGAGCAGTACTTC.

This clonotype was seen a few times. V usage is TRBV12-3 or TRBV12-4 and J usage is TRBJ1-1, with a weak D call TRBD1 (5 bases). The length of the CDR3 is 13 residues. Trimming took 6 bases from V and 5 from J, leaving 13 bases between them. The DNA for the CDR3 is TGTGCCAGCAGGGGGCTTATTTTGACTGAAGCTTTCTTT. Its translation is CASRGLILTEAFF.

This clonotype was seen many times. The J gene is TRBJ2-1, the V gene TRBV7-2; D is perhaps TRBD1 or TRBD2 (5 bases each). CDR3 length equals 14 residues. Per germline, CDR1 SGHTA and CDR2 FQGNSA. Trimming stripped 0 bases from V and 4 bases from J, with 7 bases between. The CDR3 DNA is TGTGCCAGCAGCTTAGCGGGACGTTACAATGAGCAGTTCTTC. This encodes CASSLAGRYNEQFF. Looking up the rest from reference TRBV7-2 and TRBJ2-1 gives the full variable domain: GAGVSQSPSNKVTEKGKDVELRCDPISGHTALYWYRQSLGQGLEFLIYFQGNSAPDKSGLPSDRFSAERTGGSVSTLTIQRTQQEDSAVYLCASSLAGRYNEQFFGPGTRLTVL.

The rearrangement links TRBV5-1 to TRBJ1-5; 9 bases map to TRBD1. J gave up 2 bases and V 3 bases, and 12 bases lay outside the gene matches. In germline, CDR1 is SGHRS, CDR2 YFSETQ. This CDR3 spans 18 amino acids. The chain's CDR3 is CASSWGQGEGICNQPQHF. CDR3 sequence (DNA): TGCGCCAGCAGCTGGGGACAGGGAGAGGGTATTTGCAATCAGCCCCAGCATTTT.

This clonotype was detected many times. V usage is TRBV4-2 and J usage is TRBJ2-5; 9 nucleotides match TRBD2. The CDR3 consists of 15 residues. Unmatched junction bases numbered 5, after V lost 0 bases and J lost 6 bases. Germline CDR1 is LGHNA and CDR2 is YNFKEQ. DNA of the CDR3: TGTGCCAGCAGCCAAGATCCCCTAGCGGGGAAGACCCAGTACTTC. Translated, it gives CASSQDPLAGKTQYF.

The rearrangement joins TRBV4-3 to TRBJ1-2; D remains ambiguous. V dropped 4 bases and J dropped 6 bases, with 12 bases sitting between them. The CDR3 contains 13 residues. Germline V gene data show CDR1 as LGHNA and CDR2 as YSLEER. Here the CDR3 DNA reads TGCGCCAGCAGCCTCGGAGATAGTGATGGCTACACCTTC. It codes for CASSLGDSDGYTF.

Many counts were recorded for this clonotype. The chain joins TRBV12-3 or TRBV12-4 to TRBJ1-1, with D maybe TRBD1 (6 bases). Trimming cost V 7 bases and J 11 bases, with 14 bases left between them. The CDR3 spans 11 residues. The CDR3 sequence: CASKYREGAFF. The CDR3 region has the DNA TGTGCCAGCAAGTACAGGGAAGGGGCTTTCTTT.

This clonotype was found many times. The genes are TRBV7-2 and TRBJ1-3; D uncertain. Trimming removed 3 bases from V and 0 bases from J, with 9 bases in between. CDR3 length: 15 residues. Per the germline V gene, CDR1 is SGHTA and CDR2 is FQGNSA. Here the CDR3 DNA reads TGTGCCAGCAGCTTGGAGGTCAGCTCTGGAAACACCATATATTTT. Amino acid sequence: CASSLEVSSGNTIYF.

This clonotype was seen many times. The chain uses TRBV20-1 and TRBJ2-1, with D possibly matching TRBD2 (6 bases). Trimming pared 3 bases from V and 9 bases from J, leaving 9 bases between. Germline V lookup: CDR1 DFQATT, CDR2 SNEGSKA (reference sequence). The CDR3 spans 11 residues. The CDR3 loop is CSARGTVEQFF. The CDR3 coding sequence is TGCAGTGCTAGGGGGACTGTTGAGCAGTTCTTC.

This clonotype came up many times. The CDR3 loop reads CSVGKGNLEETQYF. The CDR3 DNA follows: TGCAGCGTTGGGAAGGGAAATCTGGAGGAGACCCAGTACTTC. The chain employs TRBV29-1 and TRBJ2-5; D uncertain. The length of the CDR3 is 14 residues. V was cut by 4 bases and J by 5 bases, with 17 bases left in between. The germline V gene has CDR1 SQVTM and CDR2 ANQGSEA. The whole variable domain, remainder taken from reference TRBV29-1 and TRBJ2-5, is SAVISQKPSRDICQRGTSLTIQCQVDSQVTMMFWYRQQPGQSLTLIATANQGSEATYESGFVIDKFPISRPNLTFSTLTVSNMSPEDSSIYLCSVGKGNLEETQYFGPGTRLLVL.

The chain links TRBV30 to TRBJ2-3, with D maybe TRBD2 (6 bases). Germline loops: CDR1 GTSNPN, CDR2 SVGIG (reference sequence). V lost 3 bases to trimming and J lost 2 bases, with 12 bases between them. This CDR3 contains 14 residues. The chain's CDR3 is CAWREGRLTDTQYF. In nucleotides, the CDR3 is TGTGCCTGGAGGGAGGGACGCCTCACAGATACGCAGTATTTT.

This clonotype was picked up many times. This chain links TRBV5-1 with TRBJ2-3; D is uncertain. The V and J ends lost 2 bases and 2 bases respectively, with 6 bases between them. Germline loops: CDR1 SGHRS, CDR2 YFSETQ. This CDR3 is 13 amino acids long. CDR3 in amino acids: CASSFGATDTQYF. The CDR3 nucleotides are TGCGCCAGCAGCTTCGGTGCCACAGATACGCAGTATTTT.

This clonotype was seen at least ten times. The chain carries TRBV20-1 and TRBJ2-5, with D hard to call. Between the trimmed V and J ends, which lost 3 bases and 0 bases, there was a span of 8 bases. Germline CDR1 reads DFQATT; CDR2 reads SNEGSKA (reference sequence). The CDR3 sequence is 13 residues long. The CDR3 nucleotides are TGCAGTGCTAGTGGCCCAGACCAAGAGACCCAGTACTTC. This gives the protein CSASGPDQETQYF.

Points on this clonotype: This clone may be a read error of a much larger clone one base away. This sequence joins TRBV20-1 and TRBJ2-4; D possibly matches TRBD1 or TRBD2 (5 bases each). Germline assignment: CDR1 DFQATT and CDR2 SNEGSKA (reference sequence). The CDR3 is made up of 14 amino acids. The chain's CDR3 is CIARVWQGEGIQYF. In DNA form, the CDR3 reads TGCATTGCTAGAGTGTGGCAGGGCGAGGGCATTCAGTACTTC.

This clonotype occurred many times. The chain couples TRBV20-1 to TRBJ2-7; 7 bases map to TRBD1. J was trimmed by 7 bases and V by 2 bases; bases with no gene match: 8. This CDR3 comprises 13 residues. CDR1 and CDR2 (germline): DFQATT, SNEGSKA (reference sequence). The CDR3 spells CSARRGTVGEQYF. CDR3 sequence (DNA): TGCAGTGCTAGAAGAGGGACAGTGGGAGAGCAGTACTTC.

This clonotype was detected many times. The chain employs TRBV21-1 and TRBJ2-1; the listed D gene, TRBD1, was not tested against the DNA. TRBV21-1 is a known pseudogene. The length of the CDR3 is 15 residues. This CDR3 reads CASKRGRGGLGEQFF. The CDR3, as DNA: TGTGCCAGCAAACGGGGCCGGGGGGGCCTGGGTGAGCAGTTCTTC.

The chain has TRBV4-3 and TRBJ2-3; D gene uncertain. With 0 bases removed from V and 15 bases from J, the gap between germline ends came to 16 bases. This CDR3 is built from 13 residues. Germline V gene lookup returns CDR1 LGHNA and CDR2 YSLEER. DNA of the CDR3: TGCGCCAGCAGCCAAGAGGAAGGGTCCCGGCGTTATTTT. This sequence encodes CASSQEEGSRRYF.

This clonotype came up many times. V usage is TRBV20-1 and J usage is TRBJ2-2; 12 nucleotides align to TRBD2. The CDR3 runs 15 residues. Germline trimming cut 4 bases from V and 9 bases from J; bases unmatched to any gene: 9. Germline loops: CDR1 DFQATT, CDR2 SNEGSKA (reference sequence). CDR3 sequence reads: CSATLAGGVGRELFF. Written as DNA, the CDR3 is TGCAGTGCTACTCTAGCGGGGGGGGTCGGCCGGGAGCTGTTTTTT.

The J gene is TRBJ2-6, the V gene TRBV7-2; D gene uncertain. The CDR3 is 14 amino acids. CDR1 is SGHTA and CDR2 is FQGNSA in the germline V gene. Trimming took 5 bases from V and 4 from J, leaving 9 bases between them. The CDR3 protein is CASSALRGANVLTF. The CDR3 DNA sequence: TGTGCCAGCAGCGCGCTTCGGGGGGCCAACGTCCTGACTTTC.

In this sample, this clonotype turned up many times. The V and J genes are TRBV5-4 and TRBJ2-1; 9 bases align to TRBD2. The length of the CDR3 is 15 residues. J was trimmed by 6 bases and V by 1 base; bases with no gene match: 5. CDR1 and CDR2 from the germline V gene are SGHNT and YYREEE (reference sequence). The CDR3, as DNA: TGTGCCAGCAGCTTGAGGGCGGGGGGGTCCAATGAGCAGTTCTTC. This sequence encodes CASSLRAGGSNEQFF.

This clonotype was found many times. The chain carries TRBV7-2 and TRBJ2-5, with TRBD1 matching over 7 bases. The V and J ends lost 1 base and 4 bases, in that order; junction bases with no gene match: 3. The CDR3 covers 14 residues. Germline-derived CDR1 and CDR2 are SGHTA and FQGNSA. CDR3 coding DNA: TGTGCCAGCAGCTTAGTACAGGGGTTAGAGACCCAGTACTTC. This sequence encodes CASSLVQGLETQYF.

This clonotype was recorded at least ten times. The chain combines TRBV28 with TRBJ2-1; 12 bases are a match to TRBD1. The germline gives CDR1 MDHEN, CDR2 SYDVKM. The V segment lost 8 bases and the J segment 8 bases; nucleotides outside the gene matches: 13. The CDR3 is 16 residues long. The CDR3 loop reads CASQTGPGQGAYEQFF. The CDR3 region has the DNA TGTGCCAGCCAAACTGGGCCGGGACAGGGGGCCTATGAGCAGTTCTTC.

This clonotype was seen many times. The CDR3 coding sequence is TGTGCCAGCAGCGACTCGGCGGTCCGGGCCAAAAACATTCAGTACTTC. This gives the protein CASSDSAVRAKNIQYF. The chain joins TRBV7-2 to TRBJ2-4, with no clear D. Trimming shortened V by 5 bases and J by 1 base, and 15 bases separated the two germline ends. The CDR3 covers 16 residues. Germline values: CDR1 SGHTA, CDR2 FQGNSA.

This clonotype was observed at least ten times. The CDR3 DNA follows: TGTGCCATCCGAGGGGGGGCAGTCAACTACAATGAGCAGTTCTTC. Translating it yields CAIRGGAVNYNEQFF. The J gene is TRBJ2-1, the V gene TRBV7-2; D possibly corresponds to TRBD2 (7 bases). Between the trimmed V and J ends, which lost 10 bases and 3 bases, there was a span of 19 bases. CDR3 size: 15 residues. The germline V gene encodes CDR1 SGHTA and CDR2 FQGNSA.

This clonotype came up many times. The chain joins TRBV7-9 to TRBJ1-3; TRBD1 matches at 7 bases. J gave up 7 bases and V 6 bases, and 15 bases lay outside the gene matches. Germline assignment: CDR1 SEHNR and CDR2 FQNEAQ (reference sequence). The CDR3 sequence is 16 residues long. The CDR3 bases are TGTGCCAGCAGGTACCGGGACAGCAAGTATCGGAACACCATATATTTT. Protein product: CASRYRDSKYRNTIYF.

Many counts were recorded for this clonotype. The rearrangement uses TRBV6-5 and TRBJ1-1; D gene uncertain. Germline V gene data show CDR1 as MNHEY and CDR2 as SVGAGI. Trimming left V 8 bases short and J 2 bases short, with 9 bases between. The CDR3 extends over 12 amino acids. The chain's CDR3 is CASQDPNTEAFF. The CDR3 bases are TGTGCCAGCCAAGACCCCAACACTGAAGCTTTCTTT.